The 8 T cell receptor beta chains given below trace back to one sample, sequenced in a study of blood T cells in healthy people across ages. A second PCR of 7 to 11 cycles used a sample-barcoded 5' primer and a J-beta primer mix. TCRdb re-called the 5' RACE reads through MiXCR, storing one row per CDR3 protein. Of 600,000 to 1,000,000 distinct CDR3 sequences listed, 55% to 70% were seen once; the top ten hold 22%. The sequenced sample consisted of blood. Receptors originate from a man in his thirties or forties in good health.

The chain links TRBV24-1 to TRBJ2-3; D possibly uses TRBD1 or TRBD2 (5 bases each). Germline-derived CDR1 and CDR2 are KGHDR and SFDVKD. The CDR3 contains 18 residues. The ends were cut back, 3 bases at V and 2 bases at J, with 20 bases in the middle. Here the CDR3 DNA reads TGTGCCACCAGTGATCCTAAACATAATTGGGACCCCACAGATACGCAGTATTTT. It codes for CATSDPKHNWDPTDTQYF.

This clonotype was detected only once. This sequence joins TRBV7-2 and TRBJ2-4, with a weak D call TRBD1 (9 bases). The DNA matches TRBJ2-7 better at its end, which makes the J call doubtful. The germline CDR1 and CDR2 sequences are SGHTA and FQGNSA. The CDR3 is 16 amino acids. The CDR3 nucleotides read TGTGCCAGCAACTTCCCGGGGGGGACAGGGAGTTACGAGCAGTACTTC. This translates into CASNFPGGTGSYEQYF.

The chain has TRBV29-1 and TRBJ1-2, with a tentative D call TRBD1 (6 bases). The V end lost 4 bases, the J end lost 1 base, and 13 bases lay between the germline ends. This CDR3 region has 14 residues. Germline V gene lookup returns CDR1 SQVTM and CDR2 ANQGSEA. The CDR3 nucleotides read TGCAGCGTTGCCAAACAGGGACTTAACTATGGCTACACCTTC. Residues: CSVAKQGLNYGYTF.

The chain recombines TRBV2 with TRBJ2-4; 9 bases align to TRBD2. The J call may be incorrect, as the DNA end agrees better with TRBJ2-5. The CDR3 spans 14 residues. Germline V gene lookup returns CDR1 SNHLY and CDR2 FYNNEI. For the CDR3, the DNA is TGTGCCAGCAGTGGGGCTAGCGGGAAAGAGACCCAGTACTTC. It translates to CASSGASGKETQYF.

This clonotype was seen a few times. The chain recombines TRBV29-1 with TRBJ1-1; D gene uncertain. The V and J ends lost 3 bases and 2 bases respectively, with 10 bases between them. The CDR3 is 13 residues long. Germline V lookup: CDR1 SQVTM, CDR2 ANQGSEA. CDR3 in amino acids: CSVELRDNTEAFF. CDR3 nucleotides: TGCAGCGTTGAGTTGAGGGATAACACTGAAGCTTTCTTT.

V is TRBV20-1 and J is TRBJ2-3; 7 bases align to TRBD1. In germline, CDR1 is DFQATT, CDR2 SNEGSKA (reference sequence). The ends lost 1 base at V and 0 bases at J; junction bases unmatched: 1. The CDR3 covers 14 residues. The CDR3 nucleotides are TGCAGTGCTAGAGGGGGACAGAGCACAGATACGCAGTATTTT. Protein sequence: CSARGGQSTDTQYF.

This clonotype was found a few times. This chain joins TRBV4-2 and TRBJ2-5; D might be TRBD2 (5 bases). The germline V gene has CDR1 LGHNA and CDR2 YNFKEQ. The CDR3 runs 16 residues. With 4 bases removed from V and 0 bases from J, the gap between germline ends came to 15 bases. The CDR3 coding sequence is TGTGCCAGCAGCCTAGAGGAGGACTCCTACCAAGAGACCCAGTACTTC. It translates to CASSLEEDSYQETQYF.

This clonotype came up a few times. This chain links TRBV29-1 with TRBJ2-7, with 7 bases identical to TRBD1. CDR1 SQVTM and CDR2 ANQGSEA come from the germline V gene. Trimming took 7 bases from V and 3 from J; bases not matched to a gene: 6. CDR3 length: 12 residues. CDR3 sequence reads: CSASGTDYEQYF. The CDR3 DNA reads as TGCAGCGCCTCCGGGACAGACTACGAGCAGTACTTC.